Each of the 21 T cell receptor beta chains below was sequenced from the same sample in a study of cytomegalovirus exposure and HLA in healthy donors. Sequenced by immunoSEQ multiplex PCR; TCRdb stores in-frame clones only, minus some. The sample shows 180,000 or so clones, roughly 86% of them seen only once. Sequencing was performed on PBMCs. The receptors come from a man aged 25-45 years in good health and CMV-seropositive.

This chain connects TRBV5-6 to TRBJ1-6, with D perhaps matching TRBD1 (5 bases). The V gene's germline CDR1 is SGHDT and CDR2 YYEEEE. This CDR3 contains 14 residues. The V end lost 5 bases, the J end lost 7 bases, and 13 bases lay between the germline ends. The CDR3 protein is CASRDPGRNSPLHF. CDR3 DNA: TGTGCCAGCAGGGACCCAGGGCGCAATTCACCCCTCCACTTT.

The V call is TRBV27, the J call TRBJ2-7; weak D call: TRBD1 (6 bases). Looked up from germline, CDR1 is MNHEY and CDR2 is SMNVEV (reference sequence). V lost 0 bases and J 5 bases, leaving 14 bases between the germline ends. The CDR3 is made up of 15 amino acids. CDR3 residues: CASSLSSQGADEQYF. The CDR3 nucleotides are TGTGCCAGCAGTTTATCATCACAGGGTGCGGACGAGCAGTACTTC.

V gene TRBV2 combines with J gene TRBJ1-2, with TRBD1 matching 9 bases. The germline V gene encodes CDR1 SNHLY and CDR2 FYNNEI. The CDR3 runs to 16 residues. Trimming removed 6 bases from V and 3 bases from J; junction bases left unmatched: 11. The CDR3 reads CASSETPGQGYYGYTF. The CDR3 coding sequence is TGTGCCAGCAGCGAGACCCCGGGACAGGGATACTATGGCTACACCTTC.

The rearrangement joins TRBV6-1 to TRBJ1-1; maybe TRBD1 (5 bases). The CDR3 runs 14 residues. V lost 4 bases and J 1 base, leaving 10 bases between the germline ends. Per the germline V gene, CDR1 is MNHNS and CDR2 is SASEGT. CDR3 in DNA: TGTGCCAGCAGTGCGCAGGGTGAGAACACTGAAGCTTTCTTT. Encoded protein: CASSAQGENTEAFF.

The rearrangement joins TRBV5-1 to TRBJ2-7; D is uncertain. Germline-derived CDR1 and CDR2 are SGHRS and YFSETQ. This CDR3 contains 14 residues. Trimming removed 2 bases from V and 0 bases from J, with 9 bases in between. Written as DNA, the CDR3 is TGCGCCAGCAGCTTTGGTGCAGACTCCTACGAGCAGTACTTC. Translating it yields CASSFGADSYEQYF.

V and J are TRBV4-2 and TRBJ2-7; tentatively, D is TRBD2 (6 bases). Germline values: CDR1 LGHNA, CDR2 YNFKEQ. The CDR3 has 18 amino acids. V lost 5 bases, J lost 1 base, and 24 bases lay in between. CDR3 sequence reads: CASSARGTDRGISYEQYF. The CDR3 nucleotides read TGTGCCAGCAGCGCGAGAGGAACTGACCGGGGGATTTCCTACGAGCAGTACTTC.

This clone was counted once. The V call is TRBV5-5, the J call TRBJ2-7; TRBD2 matches at 8 bases. The CDR3 covers 12 residues. The V segment lost 8 bases and the J segment 5 bases; nucleotides outside the gene matches: 6. Germline V gives CDR1 SGHKS, CDR2 YYEKEE (reference sequence). CDR3 loop: CARRGGCHEQYF. The CDR3 DNA is TGTGCCAGACGGGGGGGTTGCCACGAGCAGTACTTC.

This rearrangement joins TRBV5-4 to TRBJ2-3; TRBD2 is a possible D gene (5 bases). Germline assignment: CDR1 SGHNT and CDR2 YYREEE (reference sequence). Between the trimmed V and J ends, which lost 5 bases and 3 bases, there was a span of 13 bases. CDR3 length: 14 residues. The CDR3 region is CASSFLTGTDTQYF. The CDR3 DNA follows: TGTGCCAGCAGTTTCCTCACGGGGACAGATACGCAGTATTTT.

The rearrangement links TRBV28 to TRBJ1-5; D not certain. The CDR3 consists of 13 residues. The germline V and J ends were trimmed by 4 bases and 0 bases, with 4 bases remaining between them. Germline V gene sequence: CDR1 MDHEN, CDR2 SYDVKM. CDR3 protein: CASSSRSNQPQHF. The CDR3 region has the DNA TGTGCCAGCAGTTCCCGTAGCAATCAGCCCCAGCATTTT.

This clone was counted a single time. This sequence joins TRBV18 and TRBJ2-5; D perhaps matches TRBD2 (5 bases). The CDR3 runs 15 residues. Germline assignment: CDR1 KGHSH and CDR2 LQKENI. The V end lost 2 bases, the J end lost 3 bases, and 13 bases lay between the germline ends. As DNA, the CDR3 is TGTGCCAGCTCACCAGGAGAGGGAACCAAAGAGACCCAGTACTTC. Protein product: CASSPGEGTKETQYF. Variable domain in full (rest from reference TRBV18 and TRBJ2-5): NAGVMQNPRHLVRRRGQEARLRCSPMKGHSHVYWYRQLPEEGLKFMVYLQKENIIDESGMPKERFSAEFPKEGPSILRIQQVVRGDSAAYFCASSPGEGTKETQYFGPGTRLLVL.

This chain uses TRBV6-5 with TRBJ1-4; 8 bases map to TRBD1. There are 13 residues in the CDR3. Germline assignment: CDR1 MNHEY and CDR2 SVGAGI. J lost 6 bases, V lost 5 bases, and 2 bases had no gene match. The CDR3 nucleotides are TGTGCCAGCAGTCGACAGGGGTATGAAAAACTGTTTTTT. Residues: CASSRQGYEKLFF.

This chain links TRBV7-3 with TRBJ2-5; no clear D gene. The CDR3 totals 16 residues. Germline assignment: CDR1 SGHTA and CDR2 FQGTGA. V was clipped by 0 bases and J by 4 bases, with 15 bases between them. CDR3 sequence (DNA): TGTGCCAGCAGCTTAACTGGGTCGACACGGCGAGAGACCCAGTACTTC. Amino acids: CASSLTGSTRRETQYF.

V is TRBV29-1 and J is TRBJ1-2; D gene ambiguous. This CDR3 comprises 11 residues. Germline V gene data show CDR1 as SQVTM and CDR2 as ANQGSEA. V was pared by 4 bases and J by 6 bases, with 9 bases between. The CDR3 DNA sequence: TGCAGCGTTGTCCTGGGCAATGGCTACACCTTC. This translates into CSVVLGNGYTF.

The rearrangement links TRBV10-2 to TRBJ2-6, with D possibly matching TRBD1 (6 bases). Germline lookup yields CDR1 WSHSY and CDR2 SAAADI. V lost 3 bases, J lost 1 base, and 10 bases lay in between. The CDR3 extends over 16 amino acids. The chain's CDR3 is CASSDVGTSGANVLTF. CDR3 DNA: TGCGCCAGCAGTGACGTCGGGACATCTGGGGCCAACGTCCTGACTTTC.

The chain combines TRBV5-1 with TRBJ1-1, with D tentatively TRBD1 (5 bases). Germline assignment: CDR1 SGHRS and CDR2 YFSETQ. V was cut by 7 bases and J by 1 base, with 14 bases left in between. The CDR3 is 14 residues long. CDR3 nucleotides: TGCGCCAGCTCATGGGACGGGAGGAACACTGAAGCTTTCTTT. Translating gives CASSWDGRNTEAFF.

As DNA, the CDR3 is TGTGCCAGCAGTAGGGGGCGCATTGTCGGTGAAGCTTTCTTT. Protein: CASSRGRIVGEAFF. The chain employs TRBV6-1 and TRBJ1-1, with 7 bases identical to TRBD1. The CDR3 sequence is 14 residues long. The junction had 10 bases not matched to a gene; V was cut back by 5 bases and J by 7 bases. Germline V gene lookup returns CDR1 MNHNS and CDR2 SASEGT.

The V call is TRBV28, the J call TRBJ1-2; perhaps TRBD1 as D (6 bases). V lost 6 bases to trimming and J lost 5 bases, with 13 bases between them. The CDR3 is made up of 13 amino acids. Looked up from germline, CDR1 is MDHEN and CDR2 is SYDVKM. The chain's CDR3 is CASSLRGGYGYTF. The CDR3 coding sequence is TGTGCCAGCAGCCTAAGAGGGGGGTATGGCTACACCTTC.

This chain connects TRBV29-1 to TRBJ2-2; perhaps D is TRBD1 or TRBD2 (5 bases each). Germline V lookup: CDR1 SQVTM, CDR2 ANQGSEA. CDR3 size: 15 residues. V lost 5 bases, J lost 4 bases, and 17 bases lay in between. In DNA form, the CDR3 reads TGCAGCGTTTCAGCCGGGGCGGTGCCCACCGGGGAGCTGTTTTTT. Protein product: CSVSAGAVPTGELFF.

The chain recombines TRBV5-1 with TRBJ2-5, with D perhaps TRBD1 (6 bases). The germline gives CDR1 SGHRS, CDR2 YFSETQ. The V end lost 3 bases, the J end lost 2 bases, and 17 bases lay between the germline ends. CDR3 length: 16 amino acids. CDR3 region: CASSSWDTGVQETQYF. The CDR3 DNA reads as TGCGCCAGCAGCTCCTGGGACACCGGAGTACAAGAGACCCAGTACTTC. Looking up the rest from reference TRBV5-1 and TRBJ2-5 gives the full variable domain: KAGVTQTPRYLIKTRGQQVTLSCSPISGHRSVSWYQQTPGQGLQFLFEYFSETQRNKGNFPGRFSGRQFSNSRSEMNVSTLELGDSALYLCASSSWDTGVQETQYFGPGTRLLVL.

The V call is TRBV29-1, the J call TRBJ2-1; 9 nucleotides match TRBD2. The V and J ends lost 5 bases and 4 bases, in that order; junction bases with no gene match: 6. This CDR3 spans 14 amino acids. The germline CDR1 and CDR2 sequences are SQVTM and ANQGSEA. This chain's CDR3 is CSVYGLAGYNEQFF. The CDR3 region has the DNA TGCAGCGTTTACGGCCTAGCGGGGTACAATGAGCAGTTCTTC.

This chain links TRBV27 with TRBJ2-3, with 10 bases identical to TRBD2. The CDR3 consists of 15 residues. V shed 5 bases, J shed 4 bases, and the junction held 6 bases outside the gene matches. Germline V gene lookup returns CDR1 MNHEY and CDR2 SMNVEV (reference sequence). CDR3 bases: TGTGCCAGCAGTCCCAGCGGGGGGGCATCAGATACGCAGTATTTT. Its translation: CASSPSGGASDTQYF.